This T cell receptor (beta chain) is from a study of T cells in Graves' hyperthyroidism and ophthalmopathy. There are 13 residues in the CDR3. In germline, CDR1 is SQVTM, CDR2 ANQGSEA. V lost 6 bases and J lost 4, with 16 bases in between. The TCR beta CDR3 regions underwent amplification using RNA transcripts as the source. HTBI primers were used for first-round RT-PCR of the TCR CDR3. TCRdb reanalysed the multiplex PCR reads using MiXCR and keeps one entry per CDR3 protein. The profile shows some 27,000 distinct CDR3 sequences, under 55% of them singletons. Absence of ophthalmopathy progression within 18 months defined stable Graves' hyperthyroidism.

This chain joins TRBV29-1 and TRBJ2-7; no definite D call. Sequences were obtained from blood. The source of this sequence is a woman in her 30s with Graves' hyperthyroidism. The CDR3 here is CSVTNQGGYEQYF. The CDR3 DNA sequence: TGCAGCGTCACTAACCAAGGCGGATACGAGCAGTACTTC.